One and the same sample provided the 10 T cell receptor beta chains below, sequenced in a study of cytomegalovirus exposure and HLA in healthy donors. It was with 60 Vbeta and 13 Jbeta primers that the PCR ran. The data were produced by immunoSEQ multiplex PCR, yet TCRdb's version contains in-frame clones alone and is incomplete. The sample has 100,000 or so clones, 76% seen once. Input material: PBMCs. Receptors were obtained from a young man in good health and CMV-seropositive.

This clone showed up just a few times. The DNA of the CDR3 is TGTGCCAGCAGTGAAGGGAGGTCTGAAGCTTTCTTT. Its protein product is CASSEGRSEAFF. The V gene is TRBV6-1, the J gene TRBJ1-1; unclear D gene. Per germline, CDR1 MNHNS and CDR2 SASEGT. The CDR3 loop spans 12 amino acids. Trimming cost V 1 base and J 6 bases, with 6 bases left between them.

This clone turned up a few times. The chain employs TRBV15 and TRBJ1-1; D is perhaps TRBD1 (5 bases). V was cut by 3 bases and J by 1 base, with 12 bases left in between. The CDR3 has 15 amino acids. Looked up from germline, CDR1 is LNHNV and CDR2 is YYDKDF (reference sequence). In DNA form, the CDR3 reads TGTGCCACCAGCAGCGCAAGGAGGGGGAACACTGAAGCTTTCTTT. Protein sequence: CATSSARRGNTEAFF.

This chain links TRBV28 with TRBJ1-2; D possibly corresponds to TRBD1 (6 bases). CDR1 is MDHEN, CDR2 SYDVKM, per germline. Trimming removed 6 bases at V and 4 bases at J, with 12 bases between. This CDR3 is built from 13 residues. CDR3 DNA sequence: TGTGCCAGCAGCCCCGGACAGATCTATGGCTACACCTTC. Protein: CASSPGQIYGYTF.

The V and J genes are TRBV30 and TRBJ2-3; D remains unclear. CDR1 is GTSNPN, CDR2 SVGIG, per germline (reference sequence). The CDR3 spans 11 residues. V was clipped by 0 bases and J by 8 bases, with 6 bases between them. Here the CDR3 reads CAWSVRGTQYF. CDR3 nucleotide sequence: TGTGCCTGGAGTGTACGCGGTACGCAGTATTTT.

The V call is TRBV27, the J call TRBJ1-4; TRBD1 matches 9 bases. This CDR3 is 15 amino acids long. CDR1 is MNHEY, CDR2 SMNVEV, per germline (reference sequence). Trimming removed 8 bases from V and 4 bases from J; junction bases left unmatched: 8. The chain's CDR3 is CASPWDRALNEKLFF. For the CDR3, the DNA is TGTGCCAGCCCTTGGGACAGGGCCCTTAATGAAAAACTGTTTTTT.

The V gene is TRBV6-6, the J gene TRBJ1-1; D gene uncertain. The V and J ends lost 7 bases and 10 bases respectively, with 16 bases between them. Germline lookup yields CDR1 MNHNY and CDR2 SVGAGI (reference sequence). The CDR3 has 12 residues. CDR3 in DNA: TGTGCCAGCACCGGCGGGGTTATGCGAGCTTTCTTT. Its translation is CASTGGVMRAFF.

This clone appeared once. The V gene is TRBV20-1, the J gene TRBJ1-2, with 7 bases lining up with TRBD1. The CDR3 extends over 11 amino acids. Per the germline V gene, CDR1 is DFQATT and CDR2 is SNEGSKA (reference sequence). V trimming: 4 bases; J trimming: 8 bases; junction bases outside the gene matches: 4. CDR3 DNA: TGCAGTGCTACAGGGGGTGGAGGCTACACCTTC. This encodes CSATGGGGYTF.

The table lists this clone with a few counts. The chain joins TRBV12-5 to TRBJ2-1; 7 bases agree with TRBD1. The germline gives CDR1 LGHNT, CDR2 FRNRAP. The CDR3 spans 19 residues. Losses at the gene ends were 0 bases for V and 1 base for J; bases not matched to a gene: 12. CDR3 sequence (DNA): TGTGCTAGTGGTTTGGTCCACGACGGACAGGTCATGTCCTACAATGAGCAGTTCTTC. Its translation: CASGLVHDGQVMSYNEQFF.

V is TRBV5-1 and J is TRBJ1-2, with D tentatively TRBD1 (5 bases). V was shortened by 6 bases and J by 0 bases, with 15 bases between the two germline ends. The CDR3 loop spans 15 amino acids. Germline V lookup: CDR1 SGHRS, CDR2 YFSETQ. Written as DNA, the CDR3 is TGCGCCAGCAACGGGGGAAGAGGCCCTAACTATGGCTACACCTTC. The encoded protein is CASNGGRGPNYGYTF.

The CDR3 spells CASSLGTGYYEQYF. The DNA for the CDR3 is TGTGCCAGCAGCTTAGGGACAGGGTACTACGAGCAGTACTTC. V gene TRBV11-2 combines with J gene TRBJ2-7; TRBD1 aligns across 8 bases. The germline V gene encodes CDR1 SGHAT and CDR2 FQNNGV. The CDR3 is 14 residues long. V gave up 1 base and J gave up 3 bases; unmatched junction bases: 2. The whole variable domain, filled in from reference TRBV11-2 and TRBJ2-7, reads EAGVAQSPRYKIIEKRQSVAFWCNPISGHATLYWYQQILGQGPKLLIQFQNNGVVDDSQLPKDRFSAERLKGVDSTLKIQPAKLEDSAVYLCASSLGTGYYEQYFGPGTRLTVT.